These T cell receptor beta chains were read from a single sample in a study of vaccination and CD4 T cells after COVID-19. MiXCR was run by TCRdb on the PCR reads, yielding one entry per CDR3 protein. The sample contains over 12,000 distinct CDR3 sequences, around 45% of which appear only once. The antigens of these receptors remain unknown. Material for sequencing was cultured CD4+ T cells from blood. Every receptor here comes from a human donor with COVID-19. Both conserved end residues are part of each CDR3. The D gene is left open where the match is weak. A clone size is listed for some rows: how often the clone was seen (once, few, many), or a class if it is expanded.

>TRBV27|few|TRBJ1-6|15|NA
CASSLFGRDDSPLHF
TGTGCCAGCAGTTTATTCGGCAGGGATGATTCACCCCTCCACTTT
>TRBV28|few|TRBJ1-1|17|TRBD1
CASSDGDRGFMNTEAFF
TGTGCCAGCAGTGATGGGGACAGGGGATTTATGAACACTGAAGCTTTCTTT
>TRBV7-7|NA|TRBJ2-5|15|TRBD1
CASSPLPGQGETQYF
TGTGCTAGCAGCCCACTTCCGGGACAGGGGGAGACCCAGTACTTC
>TRBV7-8|NA|TRBJ2-5|14|TRBD1
CASSFPGDRETQYF
TGTGCCAGCAGCTTCCCAGGGGACAGGGAGACCCAGTACTTC
>TRBV12-3/TRBV12-4|NA|TRBJ1-1|11|NA
CASSPGAEAFF
TGTGCCAGCAGCCCCGGAGCTGAAGCTTTCTTT
>TRBV18|NA|TRBJ1-2|15|NA
CASSPAQTIAYGYTF
TGTGCCAGCTCACCAGCTCAAACAATAGCATATGGCTACACCTTC
>TRBV10-2|NA|TRBJ1-1|11|NA
CASSRDTEAFF
TGCGCCAGCAGCCGCGACACTGAAGCTTTCTTT
>TRBV9|NA|TRBJ2-5|15|NA
CASSVGGGGTKTQYF
TGTGCCAGCAGCGTAGGAGGGGGTGGTACGAAGACCCAGTACTTC
>TRBV6-4|NA|TRBJ2-6|15|NA
CASSEQGPGANVLTF
TGTGCCAGCAGTGAACAGGGTCCTGGGGCCAACGTCCTGACTTTC
>TRBV27|NA|TRBJ2-7|14|TRBD2
CASHPGGTSYEQYF
TGTGCCTCCCACCCGGGGGGGACCTCCTACGAGCAGTACTTC
>TRBV6-2/TRBV6-3|NA|TRBJ2-4|17|NA
CASSYSTGDLAKNIQYF
TGTGCCAGCAGTTACTCTACCGGGGATTTAGCCAAAAACATTCAGTACTTC
>TRBV7-8|few|TRBJ2-5|16|TRBD2
CASSWVAGGFQETQYF
TGTGCCAGCAGTTGGGTCGCGGGGGGCTTCCAAGAGACCCAGTACTTC
>TRBV20-1|NA|TRBJ2-7|13|TRBD1
CSTRGQGPYEQYF
TGCAGTACACGGGGACAGGGCCCCTACGAGCAGTACTTC
>TRBV27|NA|TRBJ2-2|15|TRBD1
CASSRTGTNTGELFF
TGTGCCAGCAGTCGGACAGGGACGAACACCGGGGAGCTGTTTTTT
>TRBV7-2|few|TRBJ2-7|15|TRBD2
CASSLVAGEPYEQYF
TGTGCCAGCAGCTTAGTAGCGGGGGAACCCTACGAGCAGTACTTC
>TRBV9|NA|TRBJ2-7|17|TRBD2
CASSEGRGASGLYEQYF
TGTGCCAGCAGCGAGGGCCGTGGGGCTAGCGGCCTCTACGAGCAGTACTTC
>TRBV5-1|NA|TRBJ1-1|13|NA
CASTRGAATEAFF
TGCGCCAGCACCCGGGGGGCAGCCACTGAAGCTTTCTTT
>TRBV11-2|NA|TRBJ2-1|14|NA
CASTSPGTRNEQFF
TGTGCCAGCACCTCTCCGGGAACCCGGAATGAGCAGTTCTTC
>TRBV5-6|NA|TRBJ2-5|15|NA
CASSFMTTAGRTQYF
TGTGCCAGCAGCTTTATGACCACCGCCGGGAGGACCCAGTACTTC
>TRBV12-3/TRBV12-4|NA|TRBJ2-3|13|TRBD1
CASSGTGGDTQYF
TGTGCCAGCAGTGGGACAGGGGGAGATACGCAGTATTTT
>TRBV7-6|NA|TRBJ2-5|13|NA
CASSLGRGETQYF
TGTGCTAGCAGCTTAGGTCGAGGGGAGACCCAGTACTTC
>TRBV2|once|TRBJ2-2|15|TRBD2
CASKGASGGTGELFF
TGTGCCAGCAAGGGAGCTAGCGGGGGAACCGGGGAGCTGTTTTTT
>TRBV2|few|TRBJ1-5|15|TRBD1
CASSEAGGQGQPQHF
TGTGCCAGCAGTGAAGCGGGGGGACAGGGCCAGCCCCAGCATTTT
>TRBV7-9|few|TRBJ2-7|13|NA
CASSLEWAREQYF
TGTGCCAGCAGCTTAGAGTGGGCGCGGGAGCAGTACTTC
>TRBV6-4|medium-sized|TRBJ2-6|16|NA
CASSDGHHSGANVLTF
TGTGCCAGCAGTGACGGGCACCACTCTGGGGCCAACGTCCTGACTTTC
>TRBV6-2/TRBV6-3|NA|TRBJ2-3|17|TRBD2
CASSRTSGGVRTDTQYF
TGTGCCAGCAGCCGAACTAGCGGGGGGGTTCGCACAGATACGCAGTATTTT
>TRBV5-1|NA|TRBJ2-7|13|NA
CASSWDLPYEQYF
TGCGCCAGCAGCTGGGACTTGCCCTACGAGCAGTACTTC
>TRBV27|NA|TRBJ2-5|16|TRBD2
CASSPKLAAIQETQYF
TGTGCCAGCAGTCCCAAACTAGCGGCTATTCAAGAGACCCAGTACTTC
>TRBV6-1|NA|TRBJ1-5|14|NA
CASRPGPSDQPQHF
TGTGCCAGCAGACCCGGGCCCTCGGATCAGCCCCAGCATTTT
>TRBV5-4|NA|TRBJ2-4|14|NA
CASSFGGAKNIQYF
TGTGCCAGCAGCTTCGGGGGAGCCAAAAACATTCAGTACTTC
>TRBV7-9|NA|TRBJ1-2|14|NA
CASSLSAGVDGYTF
TGTGCCAGCAGCTTATCGGCGGGAGTGGACGGCTACACCTTC
>TRBV19|NA|TRBJ2-4|15|NA
CASSTLQGPRNIQYF
TGTGCCAGTAGCACCCTACAGGGCCCTCGAAACATTCAGTACTTC
>TRBV7-3|few|TRBJ2-7|13|NA
CASSLEQGYEQYF
TGTGCCAGCAGCTTGGAACAGGGATACGAGCAGTACTTC
>TRBV20-1|NA|TRBJ1-3|13|TRBD1
CSAQQGSGNTIYF
TGCAGTGCACAACAGGGGTCGGGAAACACCATATATTTT
>TRBV4-2|NA|TRBJ2-2|15|TRBD1
CASSQVRGRTGELFF
TGTGCCAGCAGCCAAGTAAGGGGGCGGACCGGGGAGCTGTTTTTT
>TRBV20-1|NA|TRBJ2-3|14|NA
CSASRGDSTDTQYF
TGCAGTGCTTCGAGGGGTGATAGCACAGATACGCAGTATTTT
>TRBV6-2/TRBV6-3|few|TRBJ1-5|13|NA
CASSSSPVGPQHF
TGTGCCAGCAGTTCCTCCCCGGTGGGGCCCCAGCATTTT